One and the same sample provided the 21 T cell receptor beta chains below, sequenced in a study of CD8 T cells in ankylosing spondylitis. From the 5' RACE reads, TCRdb called clonotypes with MiXCR, one entry per CDR3 protein. This sample carries about 360,000 distinct CDR3 sequences, under 15% of them seen once, and the ten largest clones take around 0.99%. Sequencing was done on a sample of blood, either unsorted or a sorted T cell fraction (not recorded which). These receptor sequences come from a male donor with ankylosing spondylitis or in good health (not recorded which).

This chain connects TRBV3-1 to TRBJ2-3, with 7 bases fitting TRBD1. The CDR3 is 15 amino acids. V shed 6 bases and J 1 base; nucleotides not matched to a gene: 7. Germline CDR1 LGHDT, CDR2 YNNKEL (reference sequence). The CDR3: CASRPQGPRTDTQYF. CDR3 sequence (DNA): TGTGCCAGCAGGCCACAGGGGCCACGCACAGATACGCAGTATTTT.

This chain joins TRBV10-3 and TRBJ2-6; unclear D gene. The V end lost 10 bases, the J end lost 2 bases, and 6 bases lay between the germline ends. In germline, CDR1 is ENHRY, CDR2 SYGVKD. This CDR3 contains 12 residues. The CDR3 DNA reads TGTGCCACTGCAACTGGGGCCAACGTCCTGACTTTC. This encodes CATATGANVLTF.

This clonotype appeared many times. The rearrangement links TRBV12-3 or TRBV12-4 to TRBJ2-2; TRBD2 might be the D (5 bases). The CDR3 is made up of 17 amino acids. V dropped 5 bases and J dropped 0 bases, with 16 bases sitting between them. The CDR3 spells CASSTPPGRANTGELFF. The CDR3 coding sequence is TGTGCCAGCAGTACCCCCCCGGGAAGGGCGAACACCGGGGAGCTGTTTTTT.

This clonotype has just a few counts. The CDR3 bases are TGTGCCAGCATGGAGGGTTCGGCCAGCTCACCCCTCCACTTT. This encodes CASMEGSASSPLHF. J is TRBJ1-6 and V is TRBV2; no clear D gene. The germline CDR1 and CDR2 sequences are SNHLY and FYNNEI. This CDR3 spans 14 amino acids. V lost 7 bases, J lost 10 bases, and 17 bases lay in between.

This clonotype has just a few counts. The chain recombines TRBV2 with TRBJ1-4; 7 nucleotides line up with TRBD1. From germline, CDR1 is SNHLY and CDR2 FYNNEI. The CDR3 contains 12 residues. The trim removed 9 bases at V and 8 bases at J, leaving 6 bases unmatched. The CDR3 coding sequence is TGTGCCAGTAGACAGGGAAGAGAAAAACTGTTTTTT. Its translation is CASRQGREKLFF.

The rearrangement joins TRBV7-2 to TRBJ2-5, with TRBD1 identical over 9 bases. The CDR3 runs 16 residues. The V gene's germline CDR1 is SGHTA and CDR2 FQGNSA. With V trimmed by 2 bases and J by 2 bases, 6 bases remained unmatched. CDR3 nucleotide sequence: TGTGCCAGCAGCTTATCATCGGGACAGGGTCAAGAGACCCAGTACTTC. Translated: CASSLSSGQGQETQYF.

This clonotype has only a few counts. J is TRBJ2-1 and V is TRBV10-3; D possibly corresponds to TRBD1 (6 bases). Trimming shortened V by 10 bases and J by 7 bases, and 11 bases separated the two germline ends. The CDR3 runs 11 residues. Germline CDR1 is ENHRY and CDR2 is SYGVKD. The CDR3 DNA sequence: TGTGCCACCGAACAGGGAAATGAGCAGTTCTTC. It yields the protein CATEQGNEQFF.

Notes on this clonotype: Germline is not matched at one junction end, which may reflect a read error. V usage is TRBV7-4 and J usage is TRBJ2-7; 9 positions match TRBD1. Germline V CDR1 and CDR2: SGHVT, SQSDAQ. The CDR3 contains 16 residues. The CDR3 loop reads CASSSGRDRDCRVSNF. The CDR3 nucleotides are TGTGCCAGCAGCTCCGGCCGGGACAGGGACTGTAGGGTCTCAAACTTC.

This clonotype was counted many times. The chain recombines TRBV11-2 with TRBJ2-3; the D is unclear. V was cut by 7 bases and J by 0 bases, with 5 bases left in between. Germline CDR1 and CDR2: SGHAT and FQNNGV. The CDR3 runs 12 residues. CDR3 protein: CASTPSTDTQYF. CDR3 coding DNA: TGTGCCAGCACCCCTAGCACAGATACGCAGTATTTT.

The rearrangement uses TRBV7-2 and TRBJ2-1, with TRBD2 matching over 9 bases. The CDR3 is made up of 15 amino acids. The germline gives CDR1 SGHTA, CDR2 FQGNSA. Losses at the gene ends were 2 bases for V and 6 bases for J; bases not matched to a gene: 5. The CDR3 here is CASSLLAGKPNEQFF. Here the CDR3 DNA reads TGTGCCAGCAGCTTACTAGCGGGAAAGCCCAATGAGCAGTTCTTC.

This clonotype was picked up many times. The V call is TRBV7-2, the J call TRBJ1-1; the D gene is possibly TRBD1 (5 bases). The germline V gene has CDR1 SGHTA and CDR2 FQGNSA. Trimming shortened V by 1 base and J by 8 bases, and 8 bases separated the two germline ends. This CDR3 has 12 amino acids. As DNA, the CDR3 is TGTGCCAGCAGCTTAGGACGGACAGAAGCTTTCTTT. This gives the protein CASSLGRTEAFF.

The rearrangement links TRBV3-1 to TRBJ2-7, with a tentative D call TRBD2 (6 bases). Trimming stripped 1 base from V and 6 bases from J, with 16 bases between. The CDR3 is 15 amino acids. From germline, CDR1 is LGHDT and CDR2 YNNKEL (reference sequence). CDR3 in amino acids: CASSQARGSRIEQYF. DNA of the CDR3: TGTGCCAGCAGCCAAGCCCGGGGGTCGAGGATCGAGCAGTACTTC.

This chain connects TRBV7-9 to TRBJ2-5; D not resolved. Deletions cut 2 bases from V and 5 bases from J, with 12 bases between. Per the germline V gene, CDR1 is SEHNR and CDR2 is FQNEAQ (reference sequence). This CDR3 spans 14 amino acids. CDR3 DNA sequence: TGTGCCAGCAGCTTATTTGCAACTGGGGAGACCCAGTACTTC. It translates to CASSLFATGETQYF. Drawing the rest from reference TRBV7-9 and TRBJ2-5, the complete variable domain is DTGVSQNPRHKITKRGQNVTFRCDPISEHNRLYWYRQTLGQGPEFLTYFQNEAQLEKSRLLSDRFSAERPKGSFSTLEIQRTEQGDSAMYLCASSLFATGETQYFGPGTRLLVL.

Points on this clonotype: Its ends do not fully match the called genes, so a read error is possible. This chain uses TRBV7-2 with TRBJ2-3; D perhaps matches TRBD1 (5 bases). CDR3 length equals 16 residues. The germline V gene has CDR1 SGHTA and CDR2 FQGNSA. This CDR3 reads CASSYFYSGFTGTQYF. The CDR3 DNA reads TGTGCCAGCAGCTACTTTTACAGTGGGTTCACAGGTACGCAGTATTTT.

V usage is TRBV4-1 and J usage is TRBJ2-3, with D possibly matching TRBD2 (5 bases). V was clipped by 8 bases and J by 0 bases, with 18 bases between them. Per the germline V gene, CDR1 is MGHRA and CDR2 is YSYEKL. This CDR3 region has 16 residues. DNA of the CDR3: TGCGCCAGCCAAGGTCGTGCGGAGCGGAGCACAGATACGCAGTATTTT. Translation gives CASQGRAERSTDTQYF.

This clonotype was counted many times. This chain uses TRBV20-1 with TRBJ2-5; D perhaps matches TRBD1 (5 bases). V lost 6 bases, J lost 2 bases, and 13 bases lay in between. The germline V gene has CDR1 DFQATT and CDR2 SNEGSKA (reference sequence). CDR3 length: 13 residues. The CDR3 DNA follows: TGCAGTGCCGTACAGGCACTTCAAGAGACCCAGTACTTC. Its translation is CSAVQALQETQYF.

The rearrangement joins TRBV2 to TRBJ2-5; 9 bases line up with TRBD2. The germline V gene has CDR1 SNHLY and CDR2 FYNNEI. The CDR3 loop spans 14 amino acids. With V trimmed by 6 bases and J by 1 base, 3 bases remained unmatched. CDR3 region: CASRIAGAQETQYF. For the CDR3, the DNA is TGTGCCAGCAGGATAGCGGGGGCCCAAGAGACCCAGTACTTC. Full variable domain (rest looked up from reference TRBV2 and TRBJ2-5): EPEVTQTPSHQVTQMGQEVILRCVPISNHLYFYWYRQILGQKVEFLVSFYNNEISEKSEIFDDQFSVERPDGSNFTLKIRSTKLEDSAMYFCASRIAGAQETQYFGPGTRLLVL.

Here the CDR3 DNA reads TGTGCCAGCAGAGGGACAGGGGTATACAATGAGCAGTTCTTC. It specifies CASRGTGVYNEQFF. This chain joins TRBV6-1 and TRBJ2-1; 10 bases match TRBD1. CDR3 length equals 14 residues. The germline CDR1 and CDR2 sequences are MNHNS and SASEGT. After removal of 6 bases from V and 4 bases from J, the junction contained 3 bases not matched to a gene.

This clonotype has more than one count but fewer than ten. The J gene is TRBJ2-3, the V gene TRBV7-9, with D unclear. This CDR3 contains 15 residues. The germline V and J ends were trimmed by 1 base and 0 bases, with 8 bases remaining between them. Germline CDR1 is SEHNR and CDR2 is FQNEAQ (reference sequence). CDR3 loop: CASSLVWRSTDTQYF. For the CDR3, the DNA is TGTGCCAGCAGCTTAGTGTGGAGAAGCACAGATACGCAGTATTTT.

This clonotype was picked up a small number of times. The chain carries TRBV7-2 and TRBJ1-2; weak D call: TRBD1 (5 bases). The CDR3 length is 14 residues. Germline values: CDR1 SGHTA, CDR2 FQGNSA. Trimming took off 5 bases at V and 4 bases at J, with 14 bases between the two ends. The CDR3 here is CASSPGAGFYGYTF. The CDR3 DNA sequence: TGTGCCAGCAGCCCCGGGGCGGGTTTCTATGGCTACACCTTC.

This clonotype was counted ten times or more. The J gene is TRBJ2-1, the V gene TRBV20-1; 9 positions agree with TRBD2. V trimming: 1 base; J trimming: 4 bases; junction bases outside the gene matches: 5. Germline V gene lookup returns CDR1 DFQATT and CDR2 SNEGSKA (reference sequence). CDR3 size: 15 residues. The CDR3 loop is CSARAAGGRYNEQFF. CDR3 sequence (DNA): TGCAGTGCTAGAGCGGCGGGAGGGCGGTACAATGAGCAGTTCTTC.